These 27 T cell receptor beta chains were all obtained from the same sample, sequenced in a study of CXCR3-negative and CXCR3-positive naive CD8 T cells. TRB cDNA libraries were made by UMI-labeled 5' RACE. One entry per CDR3 protein, without DNA, is what TCRdb gives after re-calling the 5' RACE reads. Found here are 70,000 to 95,000 distinct CDR3 sequences; the top ten clones hold around 1.7%. What was sequenced was naive CXCR3- CD8+ T cells from blood. As to subset: CD45RO-CCR7+CD27+CD95- naive CD8+ T cells lacking CXCR3 (TNR3-). Source of these receptors: a human donor in good health. Some clones in this sample may be carry-over from other donors' samples.

This chain's CDR3 is CATSSVGTAYNEQFF. The chain couples TRBV15 to TRBJ2-1; checking the TCRdb D call of TRBD1 is not possible without DNA. CDR1 and CDR2 (germline): LNHNV, YYDKDF (reference sequence). The CDR3 loop spans 15 amino acids. Drawing the rest from reference TRBV15 and TRBJ2-1, the complete variable domain is DAMVIQNPRYQVTQFGKPVTLSCSQTLNHNVMYWYQQKSSQAPKLLFHYYDKDFNNEADTPDNFQSRRPNTSFCFLDIRSPGLGDTAMYLCATSSVGTAYNEQFFGPGTRLTVL.

This chain joins TRBV27 and TRBJ2-7. The germline V gene has CDR1 MNHEY and CDR2 SMNVEV (reference sequence). This CDR3 is built from 13 residues. The CDR3 spells CASALGPTYEQYF.

The chain carries TRBV29-1 and TRBJ1-1. The germline V gene encodes CDR1 SQVTM and CDR2 ANQGSEA. The CDR3 is made up of 13 amino acids. CDR3 sequence: CSVAGGMDTEAFF.

The V call is TRBV28, the J call TRBJ2-5; there is no DNA to check the TCRdb D call of TRBD2. The CDR3 has 14 residues. Germline lookup yields CDR1 MDHEN and CDR2 SYDVKM. The CDR3 protein is CASRPLAEEETQYF.

The J gene is TRBJ2-1, the V gene TRBV12-3 or TRBV12-4; TCRdb outputs TRBD1, but without DNA this stays unchecked. This CDR3 is 13 amino acids long. CDR3 sequence: CASSLGGPNGQFF.

The chain is built from TRBV5-1 and TRBJ2-2; there is no DNA to check the TCRdb D call of TRBD2. Germline CDR1 is SGHRS and CDR2 is YFSETQ. The CDR3 spans 17 residues. The CDR3 reads CASSSSASGSNTGELFF.

This chain uses TRBV5-5 with TRBJ2-1; TCRdb indicates TRBD2, and absent DNA this call remains unverified. This CDR3 has 14 amino acids. The germline CDR1 and CDR2 sequences are SGHKS and YYEKEE (reference sequence). The CDR3 sequence is CATSSPGLSNEQFF.

The chain carries TRBV7-9 and TRBJ2-7. The CDR3 covers 12 residues. Germline lookup yields CDR1 SEHNR and CDR2 FQNEAQ (reference sequence). CDR3 in amino acids: CATQMGNYEQYF.

The V gene is TRBV14, the J gene TRBJ2-3. The length of the CDR3 is 17 residues. Germline values: CDR1 SGHDN, CDR2 FVKESK. The CDR3 is CASSQESSYFPTDTQYF.

This chain links TRBV7-9 with TRBJ1-1; TCRdb outputs TRBD1, but without DNA this stays unchecked. Germline CDR1 is SEHNR and CDR2 is FQNEAQ (reference sequence). The CDR3 runs to 15 residues. This chain's CDR3 is CASSHDRGLDTEAFF.

This chain joins TRBV12-3 or TRBV12-4 and TRBJ1-2; checking the TCRdb D call of TRBD1 is not possible without DNA. The CDR3 spans 14 residues. CDR3 amino acids: CASTYPGQEEGYTF.

The gene calls are TRBV5-6 and TRBJ2-1; there is no DNA to check the TCRdb D call of TRBD2. This CDR3 region has 13 residues. Germline V gene sequence: CDR1 SGHDT, CDR2 YYEEEE. The CDR3 spells CASSLAAGNEQFF.

The chain is built from TRBV20-1 and TRBJ1-5; the D call of TRBD1 rests on TCRdb alone, since no DNA is present to check it. Germline CDR1 reads DFQATT; CDR2 reads SNEGSKA (reference sequence). This CDR3 spans 15 amino acids. The CDR3: CSAKDRAYSNQPQHF.

This rearrangement joins TRBV30 to TRBJ2-1; the TCRdb D gene call, TRBD2, has no DNA to confirm it. Germline V gives CDR1 GTSNPN, CDR2 SVGIG (reference sequence). CDR3 length: 14 amino acids. The CDR3: CAWSVGLAGHEQFF. The complete variable domain, with remaining parts taken from reference TRBV30 and TRBJ2-1, reads SQTIHQWPATLVQPVGSPLSLECTVEGTSNPNLYWYRQAAGRGLQLLFYSVGIGQISSEVPQNLSASRPQDRQFILSSKKLLLSDSGFYLCAWSVGLAGHEQFFGPGTRLTVL.

The chain recombines TRBV29-1 with TRBJ2-1; without DNA, the TCRdb call of TRBD1 cannot be checked. Germline loops: CDR1 SQVTM, CDR2 ANQGSEA. The CDR3 is 13 amino acids. CDR3 residues: CSVDWGPFHEQFF.

V usage is TRBV28 and J usage is TRBJ1-2. The CDR3 contains 14 residues. Germline V gene data show CDR1 as MDHEN and CDR2 as SYDVKM. CDR3 in amino acids: CASSFVRLGNGYTF.

V is TRBV28 and J is TRBJ2-7. Per germline, CDR1 MDHEN and CDR2 SYDVKM. The CDR3 loop spans 12 amino acids. This CDR3 is CASSSVSGEQYF.

The CDR3 reads CASTGTDNYGYTF. This chain uses TRBV4-1 with TRBJ1-2; TCRdb selects TRBD1, and the lack of DNA leaves this call unchecked. CDR1 MGHRA and CDR2 YSYEKL come from the germline V gene. The length of the CDR3 is 13 residues.

This chain links TRBV7-2 with TRBJ1-3; TCRdb's D call, TRBD1, is unchecked because there is no DNA. The CDR3 spans 19 residues. Germline CDR1 is SGHTA and CDR2 is FQGNSA. CDR3 sequence: CASSLGQGKRDSTGNTIYF.

V and J are TRBV6-6 and TRBJ2-7; TCRdb's assignment of TRBD2 cannot be checked, as there is no DNA. CDR3 size: 14 residues. Germline lookup yields CDR1 MNHNY and CDR2 SVGAGI (reference sequence). CDR3: CASSYLSGPYEQYF.

V is TRBV2 and J is TRBJ2-7; TCRdb outputs TRBD1, but without DNA this stays unchecked. CDR1 and CDR2 (germline): SNHLY, FYNNEI. The CDR3 runs 15 residues. The CDR3 region is CASIFIRDSSYEQYF.

The rearrangement links TRBV5-6 to TRBJ1-1. The CDR3 extends over 14 amino acids. Germline V lookup: CDR1 SGHDT, CDR2 YYEEEE. This CDR3 reads CASSLVYRHTEAFF.

The CDR3 is CASSLGFRDGRQETQYF. V and J are TRBV7-6 and TRBJ2-5; TCRdb's D call, TRBD2, is unchecked because there is no DNA. Germline values: CDR1 SGHVS, CDR2 FNYEAQ. There are 17 residues in the CDR3.

The chain recombines TRBV11-2 with TRBJ1-1; TCRdb names TRBD1, which stays unverified in the absence of DNA. CDR1 is SGHAT and CDR2 is FQNNGV in the germline V gene. CDR3 size: 14 residues. CDR3 sequence: CASSLGSGQTGAFF. The full variable domain, with the rest looked up from reference TRBV11-2 and TRBJ1-1, is EAGVAQSPRYKIIEKRQSVAFWCNPISGHATLYWYQQILGQGPKLLIQFQNNGVVDDSQLPKDRFSAERLKGVDSTLKIQPAKLEDSAVYLCASSLGSGQTGAFFGQGTRLTVV.

The chain has TRBV28 and TRBJ2-2. CDR3 size: 12 residues. Germline V CDR1 and CDR2: MDHEN, SYDVKM. The chain's CDR3 is CASSFESVELFF.

This chain connects TRBV29-1 to TRBJ1-3; TCRdb names TRBD1, which stays unverified in the absence of DNA. The germline V gene encodes CDR1 SQVTM and CDR2 ANQGSEA. The CDR3 has 13 residues. CDR3 loop: CSVEDGGDRGSYF.

The chain joins TRBV29-1 to TRBJ2-4. This CDR3 is 12 amino acids long. CDR1 and CDR2 from the germline V gene are SQVTM and ANQGSEA. The CDR3 sequence: CSVQSGKNIQYF.